The 17 T cell receptor beta chains below come from one sample, sequenced in a study of regulatory T cells in long-lasting Graves disease (dated by TCRdb to the early 2020s). What this sample's time point label stands for: persistent/refractory GD, antithyroid drugs over 5 years with positive TRAb. For both TCR sequencing and RNA sequencing, RNA was extracted from PBMCs using TRIzol. Libraries were prepared through multiplex PCR. Sequencing instrument: Illumina HiSeq 4000. iRepertoire HTBI primers and Arm-PCR amplification of CDR3 regions were used to construct TCR beta libraries. Through fastp at Q25 and MiXCR, TCRdb rebuilt clones from the public reads, retaining in-frame beta chains. Each CDR3 protein gets just one entry, which takes the most common genes and DNA from the rows behind it. This sample lists around 340,000 distinct CDR3 sequences; roughly a fifth were detected once. The ten largest clones take up roughly 29% of the sample.

Material: peripheral blood mononuclear cells (PBMCs), obtained when the disease was refractory, from a patient treated with antithyroid drugs. Receptor source: a female donor with Graves disease.

CDR3 in amino acids: CASSLPSGTGSEKLFF. The CDR3 nucleotides read TGTGCCAGCAGCTTACCTTCTGGGACAGGGAGTGAAAAACTGTTTTTT. The chain carries TRBV7-9 and TRBJ1-4; 9 bases are shared with TRBD1. CDR1 is SEHNR, CDR2 FQNEAQ, per germline (reference sequence). Trimming cost V 2 bases and J 7 bases; bases outside gene matches: 8. This CDR3 is built from 16 residues.

This clonotype came up many times. This chain connects TRBV9 to TRBJ1-4, with D unresolved. Germline lookup yields CDR1 SGDLS and CDR2 YYNGEE. CDR3 length: 15 amino acids. V was cut by 4 bases and J by 8 bases, with 18 bases left in between. The CDR3 protein is CASSLRPGGREKLFF. CDR3 in DNA: TGTGCCAGCAGCTTAAGACCAGGAGGACGGGAAAAACTGTTTTTT.

This clonotype was counted at least ten times. The rearrangement joins TRBV7-9 to TRBJ1-4; D ambiguous. Germline V lookup: CDR1 SEHNR, CDR2 FQNEAQ (reference sequence). This CDR3 region has 15 residues. V gave up 0 bases and J gave up 2 bases, with 7 bases separating them. DNA for the CDR3: TGTGCCAGCAGCTTAGCAAGGACTACTAATGAAAAACTGTTTTTT. It encodes CASSLARTTNEKLFF.

This clonotype was observed at least ten times. Its ends do not fully match the called genes, so a read error is possible. V gene TRBV12-3 or TRBV12-4 combines with J gene TRBJ2-5; 11 nucleotides match TRBD2. This CDR3 has 14 amino acids. CDR3 DNA: TGTGCCAGCACTTTAGCGGGGGGGCCGGAGACCCAGTACTTC. As protein: CASTLAGGPETQYF.

This clonotype has ten or more counts. V is TRBV7-2 and J is TRBJ1-2; the match to TRBD1 covers 7 bases. The CDR3 totals 12 residues. Trimming cost V 4 bases and J 7 bases; bases outside gene matches: 3. The germline gives CDR1 SGHTA, CDR2 FQGNSA. In DNA form, the CDR3 reads TGTGCCAGCAGCTCCGACAGGGTTGGCTACACCTTC. Residues: CASSSDRVGYTF.

Only one count was recorded for this clonotype. A read error may explain this, as a much larger clone is one base away. The rearrangement joins TRBV7-9 to TRBJ2-7; 7 positions agree with TRBD1. V gave up 4 bases and J gave up 6 bases; unmatched junction bases: 6. CDR3 size: 13 residues. Germline-derived CDR1 and CDR2 are SEHNR and FQNEAQ (reference sequence). The CDR3 DNA reads TGTGCCAGCAGCTACAGGGGCGGCGGCGAGCAGTACTTC. This gives the protein CASSYRGGGEQYF. Combining the CDR3 with reference TRBV7-9 and TRBJ2-7 gives the whole variable domain DTGVSQNPRHKITKRGQNVTFRCDPISEHNRLYWYRQTLGQGPEFLTYFQNEAQLEKSRLLSDRFSAERPKGSFSTLEIQRTEQGDSAMYLCASSYRGGGEQYFGPGTRLTVT.

There are many counts of this clonotype. The V gene is TRBV24-1, the J gene TRBJ1-1, with D possibly TRBD1 on 6 matching bases. V lost 4 bases to trimming and J lost 6 bases, with 11 bases between them. Germline V gives CDR1 KGHDR, CDR2 SFDVKD. The CDR3 runs 13 residues. Here the CDR3 reads CATSDHREAEAFF. The CDR3 DNA is TGTGCCACCAGTGACCACAGGGAGGCTGAAGCTTTCTTT.

This clonotype appeared many times. The CDR3 region is CASSVGQGDTEAFF. CDR3 nucleotides: TGTGCCAGCAGTGTCGGACAGGGGGACACTGAAGCTTTCTTT. This chain joins TRBV2 and TRBJ1-1; 10 nucleotides agree with TRBD1. J gave up 3 bases and V 4 bases, and 2 bases lay outside the gene matches. Germline V gene sequence: CDR1 SNHLY, CDR2 FYNNEI. This CDR3 spans 14 amino acids.

This chain links TRBV27 with TRBJ2-3; maybe TRBD1 (6 bases). The CDR3 is made up of 15 amino acids. Trimming pared 6 bases from V and 2 bases from J, leaving 15 bases between. Germline V gives CDR1 MNHEY, CDR2 SMNVEV (reference sequence). The chain's CDR3 is CASRPDRTYTDTQYF. As DNA, the CDR3 is TGTGCCAGCAGACCAGACAGGACCTACACAGATACGCAGTATTTT.

This clonotype has just a few counts. V gene TRBV19 combines with J gene TRBJ1-5; possibly TRBD1 for D (6 bases). V was pared by 6 bases and J by 7 bases, with 13 bases between. The CDR3 length is 13 residues. Germline CDR1 reads LNHDA; CDR2 reads SQIVND (reference sequence). CDR3 in DNA: TGTGCCAGTAGAAACAGGGTATTCCAGCCCCAGCATTTT. This encodes CASRNRVFQPQHF.

This clonotype appeared many times. CDR3 nucleotide sequence: TGTGCCAGTAGTAACGTTAGAGTTGGCTACACCTTC. It encodes CASSNVRVGYTF. V gene TRBV19 combines with J gene TRBJ1-2, with D unresolved. Germline V gene lookup returns CDR1 LNHDA and CDR2 SQIVND (reference sequence). Between the trimmed V and J ends, which lost 4 bases and 7 bases, there was a span of 10 bases. This CDR3 contains 12 residues.

Notes on this clonotype: One junction end disagrees with the germline gene, perhaps due to a read error. The V gene is TRBV11-2, the J gene TRBJ2-1, with D possibly TRBD2 on 7 matching bases. Germline V lookup: CDR1 SGHAT, CDR2 FQNNGV. The CDR3 is made up of 16 amino acids. CDR3: CASSLEGGSRYNEQFF. The CDR3 nucleotides are TGTGCCAGCAGCCTAGAGGGGGGGTCCCGCTACAATGAGCAGTTCTTC.

The V and J genes are TRBV5-1 and TRBJ1-6; the match to TRBD1 covers 10 bases. V shed 0 bases, J shed 10 bases, and the junction held 7 bases outside the gene matches. The germline V gene has CDR1 SGHRS and CDR2 YFSETQ. The CDR3 is 16 residues long. Here the CDR3 reads CASSLGGTGVNSPLHF. The CDR3, as DNA: TGCGCCAGCAGCTTGGGGGGGACAGGGGTTAACTCACCCCTCCACTTT.

This clonotype came up many times. This chain uses TRBV7-2 with TRBJ1-2; 9 bases match TRBD1. The CDR3 runs to 15 residues. Unmatched junction bases numbered 12, after V lost 5 bases and J lost 8 bases. From germline, CDR1 is SGHTA and CDR2 FQGNSA. The CDR3 is CASSLDRGSIGGYTF. For the CDR3, the DNA is TGTGCCAGCAGCCTCGACAGGGGGAGTATTGGAGGCTACACCTTC.

This clonotype was counted many times. The chain links TRBV6-1 to TRBJ2-5, with D possibly TRBD2 on 6 matching bases. V was pared by 6 bases and J by 0 bases, with 11 bases between. Germline-derived CDR1 and CDR2 are MNHNS and SASEGT. There are 14 residues in the CDR3. The CDR3 DNA is TGTGCCAGCAGCCCGGGACTCCACCAAGAGACCCAGTACTTC. It codes for CASSPGLHQETQYF.

This clonotype was recorded at least ten times. This chain joins TRBV6-1 and TRBJ1-5; 12 bases are a match to TRBD1. V gave up 8 bases and J gave up 9 bases; unmatched junction bases: 8. This CDR3 spans 14 amino acids. Germline V CDR1 and CDR2: MNHNS, SASEGT. CDR3 bases: TGTGCCAGCGGTGGGACAGGGGGCCCTGGGCCCCAGCATTTT. Translated, it gives CASGGTGGPGPQHF.

V gene TRBV28 combines with J gene TRBJ2-3; no definite D call. V lost 6 bases to trimming and J lost 5 bases, with 15 bases between them. The CDR3 length is 14 residues. CDR1 and CDR2 (germline): MDHEN, SYDVKM. Here the CDR3 DNA reads TGTGCCAGCAGCTCCGTTACTACAAAAGATACGCAGTATTTT. Residues: CASSSVTTKDTQYF.